Listed below are T cell receptor beta chains from one sample, sequenced in a study of control samples from healthy donors and cancer patients. Data came from immunoSEQ multiplex PCR; TCRdb stores just in-frame clones and leaves some out. The repertoire has about 160,000 clones, less than 95% of them found once; the top ten carry less than 15%. The sequenced sample was PBMCs. Receptors originate from a man aged 60 to 75 with colorectal cancer. Both conserved end residues are part of each CDR3. The order of the fields is CDR3 length, D gene, J gene, clone size, V gene, CDR3 protein, CDR3 DNA. A D gene is named only where the DNA matches it firmly. Some rows mark clone size as missing; the rest say once, few, many or name a class of expanded clone.

cdr3_length: 16
d_call: TRBD1
j_call: TRBJ2-2
clone_size: .
v_call: TRBV7-7
cdr3_aa: CASSSQRGRNTGELFF
cdr3_nt: TGTGCCAGCAGTTCCCAAAGGGGGCGGAACACCGGGGAGCTGTTTTTT

cdr3_length: 13
d_call: .
j_call: TRBJ2-7
clone_size: once
v_call: TRBV5-1
cdr3_aa: CASSFNRDHEQYF
cdr3_nt: TGCGCCAGCAGCTTTAACAGGGACCACGAGCAGTACTTC

cdr3_length: 16
d_call: .
j_call: TRBJ1-1
clone_size: .
v_call: TRBV6-1
cdr3_aa: CASSEAWGARDTEAFF
cdr3_nt: TGTGCCAGCAGTGAAGCCTGGGGGGCCCGCGACACTGAAGCTTTCTTT

cdr3_length: 15
d_call: .
j_call: TRBJ1-5
clone_size: .
v_call: TRBV10-2
cdr3_aa: CASSAQGVSNQPQHF
cdr3_nt: TGCGCCAGCAGTGCCCAGGGTGTTAGCAATCAGCCCCAGCATTTT

cdr3_length: 13
d_call: .
j_call: TRBJ2-1
clone_size: .
v_call: TRBV19
cdr3_aa: CAIQGRVNNEQFF
cdr3_nt: TGTGCCATACAGGGTAGAGTTAACAATGAGCAGTTCTTC

cdr3_length: 12
d_call: .
j_call: TRBJ2-5
clone_size: .
v_call: TRBV7-8
cdr3_aa: CASSLLGETQYF
cdr3_nt: TGTGCCAGCAGCTTATTAGGGGAGACCCAGTACTTC

cdr3_length: 18
d_call: TRBD1
j_call: TRBJ1-6
clone_size: .
v_call: TRBV19
cdr3_aa: CASSITGTGGSYNSPLHF
cdr3_nt: TGTGCCAGTAGTATTACCGGGACAGGGGGATCCTATAATTCACCCCTCCACTTT

cdr3_length: 16
d_call: TRBD2
j_call: TRBJ2-2
clone_size: .
v_call: TRBV9
cdr3_aa: CASSVRSGGYTGELFF
cdr3_nt: TGTGCCAGCAGCGTAAGGAGCGGGGGATACACCGGGGAGCTGTTTTTT

cdr3_length: 17
d_call: .
j_call: TRBJ1-5
clone_size: .
v_call: TRBV7-8
cdr3_aa: CASSLGGAAGEGQPQHF
cdr3_nt: TGTGCCAGCAGCTTAGGGGGGGCGGCAGGGGAGGGACAGCCCCAGCATTTT

cdr3_length: 16
d_call: .
j_call: TRBJ1-3
clone_size: .
v_call: TRBV5-1
cdr3_aa: CASSLGGVRFGNTIYF
cdr3_nt: TGCGCCAGCAGCCTTGGAGGCGTTCGTTTTGGGAACACCATATATTTT

cdr3_length: 14
d_call: .
j_call: TRBJ2-1
clone_size: .
v_call: TRBV6-2/TRBV6-3
cdr3_aa: CASSYQAPADEQFF
cdr3_nt: TGTGCCAGCAGTTACCAGGCTCCCGCGGATGAGCAGTTCTTC

cdr3_length: 15
d_call: .
j_call: TRBJ2-1
clone_size: .
v_call: TRBV5-1
cdr3_aa: CASSPLNGGRNEQFF
cdr3_nt: TGCGCCAGCAGCCCGCTGAATGGGGGGAGGAATGAGCAGTTCTTC

cdr3_length: 15
d_call: .
j_call: TRBJ2-7
clone_size: once
v_call: TRBV5-4
cdr3_aa: CASSLGSALSYEQYF
cdr3_nt: TGTGCCAGCAGCTTGGGGAGTGCCCTATCCTACGAGCAGTACTTC

cdr3_length: 13
d_call: TRBD1
j_call: TRBJ2-7
clone_size: .
v_call: TRBV11-3
cdr3_aa: CASSLSNRGEQYF
cdr3_nt: TGTGCCAGCAGCTTGTCGAACAGGGGCGAGCAGTACTTC

cdr3_length: 14
d_call: .
j_call: TRBJ1-5
clone_size: once
v_call: TRBV7-9
cdr3_aa: CASSLGMPNQPQHF
cdr3_nt: TGTGCCAGCAGCTTGGGCATGCCCAATCAGCCCCAGCATTTT

cdr3_length: 18
d_call: TRBD2
j_call: TRBJ2-3
clone_size: once
v_call: TRBV4-3
cdr3_aa: CASSQDWVKRGGADTQYF
cdr3_nt: TGCGCCAGCAGCCAAGATTGGGTCAAGCGGGGAGGCGCAGATACGCAGTATTTT

cdr3_length: 14
d_call: .
j_call: TRBJ1-1
clone_size: .
v_call: TRBV6-5
cdr3_aa: CASRRQVGYTEAFF
cdr3_nt: TGTGCCAGCAGGCGACAGGTGGGGTACACGGAAGCTTTCTTT

cdr3_length: 11
d_call: .
j_call: TRBJ2-7
clone_size: .
v_call: TRBV20-1
cdr3_aa: CSSHGGYEQYF
cdr3_nt: TGCAGCTCCCATGGAGGCTACGAGCAGTACTTC

cdr3_length: 14
d_call: TRBD1
j_call: TRBJ1-1
clone_size: .
v_call: TRBV6-6
cdr3_aa: CASSTGQVGTEAFF
cdr3_nt: TGTGCCAGCAGTACAGGACAGGTTGGGACTGAAGCTTTCTTT

cdr3_length: 14
d_call: .
j_call: TRBJ1-1
clone_size: once
v_call: TRBV6-1
cdr3_aa: CASSEGRPNTEAFF
cdr3_nt: TGTGCCAGCAGTGAGGGCAGGCCGAACACTGAAGCTTTCTTT

cdr3_length: 13
d_call: .
j_call: TRBJ1-2
clone_size: .
v_call: TRBV7-9
cdr3_aa: CASSGQQGRGYTF
cdr3_nt: TGTGCCAGCAGCGGACAACAGGGCAGGGGCTACACCTTC

cdr3_length: 15
d_call: TRBD1
j_call: TRBJ1-5
clone_size: .
v_call: TRBV19
cdr3_aa: CASSYGTGGNQPQHF
cdr3_nt: TGTGCCAGTAGCTATGGGACAGGGGGCAATCAGCCCCAGCATTTT

cdr3_length: 13
d_call: .
j_call: TRBJ1-2
clone_size: .
v_call: TRBV6-5
cdr3_aa: CASSMDGFYGYTF
cdr3_nt: TGTGCCAGCAGTATGGACGGATTCTATGGCTACACCTTC

cdr3_length: 11
d_call: .
j_call: TRBJ2-2
clone_size: .
v_call: TRBV24-1
cdr3_aa: CATRGAGELFF
cdr3_nt: TGTGCCACCAGGGGGGCCGGGGAGCTGTTTTTT

cdr3_length: 16
d_call: TRBD1
j_call: TRBJ1-1
clone_size: .
v_call: TRBV9
cdr3_aa: CASSVRDRGGSTEAFF
cdr3_nt: TGTGCCAGCAGCGTCCGGGACAGGGGCGGGAGCACTGAAGCTTTCTTT

cdr3_length: 15
d_call: .
j_call: TRBJ2-3
clone_size: once
v_call: TRBV6-5
cdr3_aa: CASSYSSTSADTQYF
cdr3_nt: TGTGCCAGCAGTTACTCGAGTACTAGTGCAGATACGCAGTATTTT

cdr3_length: 13
d_call: .
j_call: TRBJ1-3
clone_size: .
v_call: TRBV6-2/TRBV6-3
cdr3_aa: CASSLDLGNTIYF
cdr3_nt: TGTGCCAGCAGTTTGGACCTGGGAAACACCATATATTTT

cdr3_length: 13
d_call: TRBD1
j_call: TRBJ2-1
clone_size: .
v_call: TRBV2
cdr3_aa: CASRQTGVNEQFF
cdr3_nt: TGTGCCAGCAGGCAGACAGGGGTCAATGAGCAGTTCTTC

cdr3_length: 16
d_call: .
j_call: TRBJ2-1
clone_size: .
v_call: TRBV5-4
cdr3_aa: CASSLGQDSSYNEQFF
cdr3_nt: TGTGCCAGCAGCTTGGGACAGGACAGCTCCTACAATGAGCAGTTCTTC

cdr3_length: 13
d_call: .
j_call: TRBJ2-3
clone_size: .
v_call: TRBV6-4
cdr3_aa: CASSDPGGNTQYF
cdr3_nt: TGTGCCAGCAGTGACCCCGGGGGAAATACGCAGTATTTT

cdr3_length: 12
d_call: TRBD1
j_call: TRBJ2-7
clone_size: .
v_call: TRBV12-3/TRBV12-4
cdr3_aa: CASSTGGDEQYF
cdr3_nt: TGTGCCAGCAGTACAGGGGGCGACGAGCAGTACTTC

cdr3_length: 16
d_call: .
j_call: TRBJ2-4
clone_size: .
v_call: TRBV5-1
cdr3_aa: CASSSGQLLAKNIQYF
cdr3_nt: TGCGCCAGCAGCTCTGGACAGCTATTAGCCAAAAACATTCAGTACTTC

cdr3_length: 15
d_call: TRBD1
j_call: TRBJ1-2
clone_size: few
v_call: TRBV6-4
cdr3_aa: CASSEAADRNYGYTF
cdr3_nt: TGTGCCAGCAGTGAGGCGGCGGACAGGAACTATGGCTACACCTTC

cdr3_length: 14
d_call: TRBD1
j_call: TRBJ2-7
clone_size: .
v_call: TRBV28
cdr3_aa: CASSLLGTGDEQYF
cdr3_nt: TGTGCCAGCAGTTTACTCGGGACAGGGGACGAGCAGTACTTC

cdr3_length: 13
d_call: .
j_call: TRBJ1-5
clone_size: once
v_call: TRBV24-1
cdr3_aa: CATRGEGNQPQHF
cdr3_nt: TGTGCCACCAGGGGGGAGGGGAATCAGCCCCAGCATTTT

cdr3_length: 15
d_call: TRBD2
j_call: TRBJ2-5
clone_size: .
v_call: TRBV5-1
cdr3_aa: CASGGTSGAQETQYF
cdr3_nt: TGCGCCAGCGGCGGGACTAGCGGGGCTCAAGAGACCCAGTACTTC

cdr3_length: 15
d_call: TRBD1
j_call: TRBJ1-2
clone_size: .
v_call: TRBV19
cdr3_aa: CASSISGTGAYGYTF
cdr3_nt: TGTGCCAGTAGTATCTCCGGGACAGGTGCCTATGGCTACACCTTC